This TCR beta chain was captured by sequencing in a study of T cells of healthy individuals. In TCRdb, the 5' RACE reads were re-called with MiXCR into one record per CDR3 protein. The sample includes 45,000 to 60,000 distinct CDR3 sequences, roughly 14% of them seen just once. The CDR3 runs to 16 residues. The germline V gene encodes CDR1 LNHDA and CDR2 SQIVND (reference sequence). The junction had 13 bases not matched to a gene; V was cut back by 3 bases and J by 7 bases. This clonotype was counted many times. The TCR sequence derives from a human donor in good health. The rearrangement uses TRBV19 and TRBJ2-7; 9 nucleotides agree with TRBD1. This CDR3 reads CASSIGQGSGLREQYF. The CDR3 coding sequence is TGTGCCAGTAGTATCGGACAGGGGAGCGGATTACGAGAGCAGTACTTC.